The sequence of this TCR beta chain was determined in a study of CD4 T cells in relation to SARS-CoV-2 and coronaviruses. CD4+ T cells from unexposed donors were obtained before the COVID-19 pandemic (2011-2018). The cells were cultured for less than twelve days before CD4+ T cells were isolated. Cells permitting, SARS-CoV-2 S/N and four cold-coronavirus spikes were tested on unexposed-donor CD4+ T cells. The data were produced by immunoSEQ multiplex PCR, yet TCRdb's version contains in-frame clones alone and is incomplete. The sample holds around 25,000 clones, 70% to 75% seen once. As concerns this clone: Antigen unknown.

The CDR3 runs 14 residues. Germline values: CDR1 MNHEY, CDR2 SVGAGI. V was pared by 5 bases and J by 6 bases, with 7 bases of the junction left unmatched. The sample comprised CD4+ T cells from PBMCs, cultured in vitro. The rearrangement uses TRBV6-5 and TRBJ2-4; 7 nucleotides align to TRBD1. The receptor was derived from a human donor in good health. CDR3 sequence: CASSPDRPGNIQYF. The DNA for the CDR3 is TGTGCCAGCAGTCCGGACAGGCCGGGAAACATTCAGTACTTC.